The next 31 T cell receptor beta chains were all read from a single sample in a study of cytotoxic CD8 clonotypes in ibrutinib-treated CLL. TCRdb keeps only in-frame clones here, not all; method: immunoSEQ multiplex PCR. The sample has roughly 150,000 clones, roughly 86% seen once; the top ten hold roughly 1.9%. The input for sequencing was PBMCs, taken after 12 months of ibrutinib treatment. These TCRs come from a human donor with chronic lymphocytic leukemia.

The chain recombines TRBV5-1 with TRBJ2-5; the D gene could be TRBD1 or TRBD2 (5 bases each). The V end was cut by 5 bases, the J end by 5 bases, with 13 bases between. Germline V gene data show CDR1 as SGHRS and CDR2 as YFSETQ. The CDR3 loop spans 13 amino acids. For the CDR3, the DNA is TGCGCCAGCAGGGGTCCCGGGACGGAGACCCAGTACTTC. Its protein product is CASRGPGTETQYF.

The chain links TRBV4-2 to TRBJ2-7; D is tentatively TRBD1 or TRBD2 (5 bases each). CDR1 LGHNA and CDR2 YNFKEQ come from the germline V gene. The CDR3 consists of 13 residues. V lost 0 bases to trimming and J lost 9 bases, with 12 bases between them. The DNA of the CDR3 is TGTGCCAGCAGCCAAGATTTCGGGGACCCGCAGTACTTC. Translation: CASSQDFGDPQYF.

V usage is TRBV27 and J usage is TRBJ2-6, with TRBD1 matching 7 bases. Per the germline V gene, CDR1 is MNHEY and CDR2 is SMNVEV (reference sequence). J gave up 0 bases and V 7 bases, and 6 bases lay outside the gene matches. The CDR3 consists of 16 residues. The CDR3 DNA is TGTGCCAGCATGAGGGGGCAAAGCTCTGGGGCCAACGTCCTGACTTTC. It is translated as CASMRGQSSGANVLTF. The variable domain in full, with the rest retrieved from reference TRBV27 and TRBJ2-6, is EAQVTQNPRYLITVTGKKLTVTCSQNMNHEYMSWYRQDPGLGLRQIYYSMNVEVTDKGDVPEGYKVSRKEKRNFPLILESPSPNQTSLYFCASMRGQSSGANVLTFGAGSRLTVL.

This clone was observed once. The chain has TRBV7-8 and TRBJ2-7; 7 bases are shared with TRBD2. CDR3 size: 17 residues. J gave up 2 bases and V 1 base, and 11 bases lay outside the gene matches. Germline values: CDR1 SGHVS, CDR2 FQNEAQ. CDR3 loop: CASSLVRGTLGAYEQYF. The CDR3, as DNA: TGTGCCAGCAGCTTAGTGCGGGGGACCTTGGGCGCCTACGAGCAGTACTTC.

The gene calls are TRBV5-8 and TRBJ1-5; 10 nucleotides match TRBD1. Germline CDR1 reads SGHTS; CDR2 reads YDEGEE. J was trimmed by 1 base and V by 4 bases; bases with no gene match: 8. The CDR3 totals 17 residues. Here the CDR3 DNA reads TGTGCCAGCAGCCGCACTTGGGACAGGGGAAGCAATCAGCCCCAGCATTTT. Amino acids: CASSRTWDRGSNQPQHF.

The rearrangement uses TRBV28 and TRBJ2-7; the D gene is possibly TRBD1 (5 bases). The germline CDR1 and CDR2 sequences are MDHEN and SYDVKM. The V end was cut by 7 bases, the J end by 2 bases, with 18 bases between. The length of the CDR3 is 15 residues. CDR3 coding DNA: TGTGCCAGCAAACTCCAGGGTTTCGCGACCTACGAGCAGTACTTC. This encodes CASKLQGFATYEQYF. The whole variable domain, filled in from reference TRBV28 and TRBJ2-7, reads DVKVTQSSRYLVKRTGEKVFLECVQDMDHENMFWYRQDPGLGLRLIYFSYDVKMKEKGDIPEGYSVSREKKERFSLILESASTNQTSMYLCASKLQGFATYEQYFGPGTRLTVT.

The gene calls are TRBV7-2 and TRBJ1-3; no definite D call. The CDR3 spans 16 residues. V shed 1 base and J shed 0 bases, with 10 bases lying between them. The V gene's germline CDR1 is SGHTA and CDR2 FQGNSA. The CDR3 is CASSLVGPLSGNTIYF. CDR3 DNA sequence: TGTGCCAGCAGCTTAGTCGGGCCGCTCTCTGGAAACACCATATATTTT.

The chain joins TRBV6-4 to TRBJ2-3; 8 bases are shared with TRBD2. CDR3 length: 15 residues. Germline-derived CDR1 and CDR2 are MRHNA and SNTAGT. V lost 2 bases to trimming and J lost 6 bases; unmatched junction nucleotides: 7. The CDR3 protein is CASSDHGGALDTQYF. CDR3 DNA: TGTGCCAGCAGTGACCACGGGGGGGCCTTGGATACGCAGTATTTT.

This clone was detected only once. This chain joins TRBV27 and TRBJ2-7; D uncertain. Germline V gene data show CDR1 as MNHEY and CDR2 as SMNVEV (reference sequence). V was trimmed by 9 bases and J by 0 bases, leaving 18 bases between them. This CDR3 spans 15 amino acids. The CDR3 loop reads CASRLKPTSSYEQYF. The CDR3 DNA is TGTGCCAGTAGACTTAAACCGACCTCCTCCTACGAGCAGTACTTC.

This clone was found once. This chain connects TRBV7-2 to TRBJ1-4; no reliable D call. CDR1 and CDR2 (germline): SGHTA, FQGNSA. The CDR3 has 15 residues. V lost 2 bases and J 4 bases, leaving 11 bases between the germline ends. The CDR3 nucleotides are TGTGCCAGCAGCTTAAGCTCCGGCTATAATGAAAAACTGTTTTTT. Translation gives CASSLSSGYNEKLFF.

The J gene is TRBJ2-3, the V gene TRBV29-1; possibly TRBD1 for D (6 bases). The CDR3 sequence is 11 residues long. V dropped 6 bases and J dropped 4 bases, with 8 bases sitting between them. CDR1 and CDR2 from the germline V gene are SQVTM and ANQGSEA. DNA of the CDR3: TGCAGCGTGCAGGGGTCAGATACGCAGTATTTT. Residues: CSVQGSDTQYF.

The V gene is TRBV2, the J gene TRBJ1-2, with D possibly matching TRBD1 (5 bases). V gave up 4 bases and J gave up 8 bases, with 17 bases separating them. This CDR3 comprises 14 residues. Germline CDR1 and CDR2: SNHLY and FYNNEI. The CDR3 nucleotides read TGTGCCAGCAGTGTTAAAGCGGGGGGGGAAGGCTACACCTTC. Protein product: CASSVKAGGEGYTF.

The rearrangement joins TRBV28 to TRBJ1-2; D remains unclear. The V gene's germline CDR1 is MDHEN and CDR2 SYDVKM. Trimming removed 9 bases from V and 2 bases from J, with 4 bases in between. The CDR3 spans 10 residues. CDR3 residues: CASNNYGYTF. The CDR3 bases are TGTGCCAGTAACAACTATGGCTACACCTTC.

This chain joins TRBV10-3 and TRBJ2-7; perhaps TRBD1 as D (6 bases). The CDR3 runs 11 residues. Germline V gene lookup returns CDR1 ENHRY and CDR2 SYGVKD. Trimming took 5 bases from V and 6 from J, leaving 8 bases between them. Here the CDR3 reads CAISTGSEQYF. The DNA for the CDR3 is TGTGCCATCAGTACAGGGAGCGAGCAGTACTTC.

V and J are TRBV4-2 and TRBJ2-6; D remains ambiguous. The germline CDR1 and CDR2 sequences are LGHNA and YNFKEQ. Trimming removed 0 bases from V and 3 bases from J, with 9 bases in between. The CDR3 consists of 16 residues. The CDR3 loop is CASSQDRRSGANVLTF. The CDR3 nucleotides read TGTGCCAGCAGCCAAGACAGGAGAAGTGGGGCCAACGTCCTGACTTTC.

The chain uses TRBV11-3 and TRBJ2-5, with 8 nucleotides matching TRBD2. This CDR3 comprises 16 residues. CDR1 and CDR2 (germline): SGHNT, YENEEA. V shed 2 bases, J shed 2 bases, and the junction held 7 bases outside the gene matches. CDR3 sequence reads: CASSLITSGSQETQYF. The CDR3 DNA follows: TGTGCCAGCAGCTTAATCACTAGCGGATCACAAGAGACCCAGTACTTC.

The gene calls are TRBV4-2 and TRBJ1-1; D is possibly TRBD1 (6 bases). The CDR3 is 15 residues long. With 4 bases removed from V and 6 bases from J, the gap between germline ends came to 18 bases. The germline V gene has CDR1 LGHNA and CDR2 YNFKEQ. CDR3 DNA: TGTGCCAGCAGCCGACGGGGGCAGGCTCTTGCTGAAGCTTTCTTT. Translating gives CASSRRGQALAEAFF.

The chain uses TRBV2 and TRBJ1-6, with 7 bases fitting TRBD1. CDR3 length: 15 residues. Germline assignment: CDR1 SNHLY and CDR2 FYNNEI. With 7 bases clipped from V and 6 bases from J, the junction kept 9 bases outside the gene matches. CDR3 region: CASKSQGETNSPLHF. CDR3 coding DNA: TGTGCCAGCAAGTCCCAGGGGGAAACTAATTCACCCCTCCACTTT.

The chain uses TRBV6-5 and TRBJ1-2; TRBD1 aligns across 8 bases. The length of the CDR3 is 15 residues. Germline V gene data show CDR1 as MNHEY and CDR2 as SVGAGI. The J segment lost 0 bases and the V segment lost 4 bases, leaving 4 bases of the junction unmatched. CDR3 residues: CASSSQGAPNYGYTF. The DNA for the CDR3 is TGTGCCAGCAGTTCCCAGGGGGCACCTAACTATGGCTACACCTTC.

The rearrangement joins TRBV6-5 to TRBJ2-7, with 10 nucleotides matching TRBD1. Germline V gene data show CDR1 as MNHEY and CDR2 as SVGAGI. There are 15 residues in the CDR3. V was clipped by 6 bases and J by 1 base; unmatched bases: 6. The chain's CDR3 is CASSAGTGASYEQYF. The CDR3 nucleotides are TGTGCCAGCAGCGCCGGGACAGGGGCGTCCTACGAGCAGTACTTC.

Sample share makes this clone medium-sized (0.01 to 0.1%). The gene calls are TRBV2 and TRBJ1-2, with D tentatively TRBD1 (5 bases). The germline V gene encodes CDR1 SNHLY and CDR2 FYNNEI. The CDR3 contains 16 residues. The ends were cut back, 3 bases at V and 3 bases at J, with 17 bases in the middle. The CDR3 region has the DNA TGTGCCAGCAGTGACGTGGGCTGGGGCCGGGACTATGGCTACACCTTC. This codes for CASSDVGWGRDYGYTF.

The J gene is TRBJ1-1, the V gene TRBV5-4; D may be TRBD1 (6 bases). Germline V gene lookup returns CDR1 SGHNT and CDR2 YYREEE (reference sequence). V lost 0 bases, J lost 0 bases, and 18 bases lay in between. This CDR3 spans 18 amino acids. CDR3 sequence: CASSLETGARKMNTEAFF. The CDR3 DNA reads as TGTGCCAGCAGCTTGGAGACAGGAGCCCGGAAAATGAACACTGAAGCTTTCTTT.

The chain couples TRBV9 to TRBJ2-3; 7 nucleotides align to TRBD2. After removal of 3 bases from V and 0 bases from J, the junction contained 7 bases not matched to a gene. The CDR3 loop spans 16 amino acids. The germline CDR1 and CDR2 sequences are SGDLS and YYNGEE. The CDR3 protein is CASSGTRGGSTDTQYF. DNA of the CDR3: TGTGCCAGCAGCGGGACTAGGGGCGGAAGCACAGATACGCAGTATTTT.

The CDR3 region is CASSRAKETQYF. The CDR3 DNA is TGTGCCAGCAGCCGAGCAAAAGAGACCCAGTACTTC. The chain employs TRBV7-2 and TRBJ2-5, with D hard to call. V was cut by 5 bases and J by 3 bases, with 7 bases left in between. CDR1 is SGHTA and CDR2 is FQGNSA in the germline V gene. CDR3 length: 12 amino acids.

V and J are TRBV7-2 and TRBJ2-1; possible D gene TRBD1, 6 bases. This CDR3 spans 15 amino acids. Trimming took 4 bases from V and 8 from J, leaving 18 bases between them. Germline loops: CDR1 SGHTA, CDR2 FQGNSA. The CDR3 spells CASSSLGAKGDEQFF. DNA of the CDR3: TGTGCCAGCAGCTCCCTGGGGGCCAAGGGGGATGAGCAGTTCTTC. The whole variable domain, remainder taken from reference TRBV7-2 and TRBJ2-1, is GAGVSQSPSNKVTEKGKDVELRCDPISGHTALYWYRQSLGQGLEFLIYFQGNSAPDKSGLPSDRFSAERTGGSVSTLTIQRTQQEDSAVYLCASSSLGAKGDEQFFGPGTRLTVL.

The genes are TRBV7-2 and TRBJ2-2, with 8 positions matching TRBD2. Unmatched junction bases numbered 7, after V lost 5 bases and J lost 5 bases. Germline CDR1 reads SGHTA; CDR2 reads FQGNSA. CDR3 size: 15 residues. CDR3 loop: CASSREGQWTGELFF. The CDR3 region has the DNA TGTGCCAGCAGCCGGGAGGGCCAATGGACCGGGGAGCTGTTTTTT.

The chain has TRBV6-6 and TRBJ2-7, with TRBD1 matching over 9 bases. CDR3 length: 13 amino acids. From germline, CDR1 is MNHNY and CDR2 SVGAGI (reference sequence). After removal of 10 bases from V and 1 base from J, the junction contained 5 bases not matched to a gene. CDR3 protein: CAISTGGSYEQYF. CDR3 nucleotide sequence: TGTGCCATCTCGACAGGGGGATCCTACGAGCAGTACTTC.

The V and J genes are TRBV6-6 and TRBJ2-3; D might be TRBD1 (5 bases). Germline V gene lookup returns CDR1 MNHNY and CDR2 SVGAGI (reference sequence). CDR3 length: 16 amino acids. The germline V and J ends were trimmed by 10 bases and 0 bases, with 20 bases remaining between them. This chain's CDR3 is CATQKGQGTSTDTQYF. DNA of the CDR3: TGTGCCACCCAAAAGGGGCAGGGCACTAGCACAGATACGCAGTATTTT.

CDR3 bases: TGTGCCAGCAGCTTAGCGTTAGGACAGGGTCATCAGCCCCAGCATTTT. Translated: CASSLALGQGHQPQHF. The chain is built from TRBV7-9 and TRBJ1-5; TRBD1 matches at 8 bases. The length of the CDR3 is 16 residues. The junction had 6 bases not matched to a gene; V was cut back by 0 bases and J by 5 bases. Germline CDR1 is SEHNR and CDR2 is FQNEAQ (reference sequence).

The chain links TRBV30 to TRBJ1-5; a weak D match, TRBD1 (6 bases). The CDR3 runs to 14 residues. Trimming removed 3 bases at V and 6 bases at J, with 15 bases between. The V gene's germline CDR1 is GTSNPN and CDR2 SVGIG (reference sequence). The CDR3: CAWSGQGQGQPQHF. CDR3 DNA sequence: TGTGCCTGGAGCGGGCAGGGGCAAGGTCAGCCCCAGCATTTT.

This rearrangement joins TRBV4-1 to TRBJ2-5, with 7 bases matching TRBD1. The V gene's germline CDR1 is MGHRA and CDR2 YSYEKL. The CDR3 consists of 13 residues. With V trimmed by 9 bases and J by 0 bases, 4 bases remained unmatched. The CDR3 region is CASKDRNQETQYF. In DNA, the CDR3 is TGCGCCAGTAAGGACAGGAACCAAGAGACCCAGTACTTC.